Detailed here is one T cell receptor beta chain. Around 10 milliliters of peripheral blood were drawn from each donor. Per sample, at least 5 micrograms of total RNA were extracted. A sample-barcoded 5' primer and a J-beta primer mix were used in a second PCR of roughly 6 to 11 cycles. A template-switch adaptor containing 12 random nucleotides labeled each cDNA molecule. TCRdb called the 5' RACE reads again in MiXCR, with one record for every CDR3 protein. The table shows about 1.5 million distinct CDR3 sequences, with 42% occurring only once. The CDR3 totals 17 residues. Germline CDR1 SGHRS, CDR2 YFSETQ. Trimming removed 2 bases from V and 0 bases from J, with 16 bases in between. The sample originates from a study of blood T cells in healthy people across ages.

This clonotype originated in a woman between 18 and 30 years old in good health. This sequence joins TRBV5-1 and TRBJ2-3, with D maybe TRBD2 (6 bases). Sequences were obtained from blood. Here the CDR3 DNA reads TGCGCCAGCAGCTTTGACGGGGGTGGCCCTAGCACAGATACGCAGTATTTT. Protein sequence: CASSFDGGGPSTDTQYF.